This TCR beta chain is drawn from a study of a mutant IDH1 vaccine in newly diagnosed glioma. The CDR3 spans 14 residues. Germline V lookup: CDR1 SEHNR, CDR2 FQNEAQ (reference sequence). V was clipped by 6 bases and J by 4 bases; unmatched bases: 7. Time point: week 23, last vaccination. Topical imiquimod accompanied each vaccine dose, which consisted of 300 ug of mutant IDH1 20-mer peptide. The repertoire was sequenced with immunoSEQ multiplex PCR; TCRdb's copy has only in-frame clones and lacks some. The sample yields roughly 52,000 clones, 80% seen once. This clone has only a few counts. Its target is not known.

The receptor's source is a man aged 35-49 years with glioma. The specimen comprised PBMCs, sampled from a glioma patient whose treatment included an IDH1 peptide vaccine. The chain joins TRBV7-9 to TRBJ1-1, with 8 nucleotides matching TRBD1. This CDR3 reads CASRSQGAGTEAFF. The CDR3 region has the DNA TGTGCCAGCAGGTCCCAGGGGGCGGGCACTGAAGCTTTCTTT.